This TCR beta chain was recorded in a study of blood T cells in healthy people across ages. The CDR3 extends over 14 amino acids. Germline loops: CDR1 SQVTM, CDR2 ANQGSEA. V was pared by 3 bases and J by 0 bases, with 12 bases between. Alongside a J-beta primer mix, a sample-barcoded 5' primer served in a second PCR lasting roughly 7 to 11 cycles. MiXCR, applied by TCRdb to the 5' RACE reads, yields one record per CDR3 protein. Found here are about 1,800,000 distinct CDR3 sequences, 25% to 30% of them singletons; the top ten hold 7.7%. The chain carries TRBV29-1 and TRBJ2-7; tentatively, D is TRBD2 (6 bases). The TCR originated in a woman aged 25 to 39 in good health. Material: blood. The CDR3 bases are TGCAGCGTTGACCGGGACGGGAGCTCCTACGAGCAGTACTTC. It codes for CSVDRDGSSYEQYF.